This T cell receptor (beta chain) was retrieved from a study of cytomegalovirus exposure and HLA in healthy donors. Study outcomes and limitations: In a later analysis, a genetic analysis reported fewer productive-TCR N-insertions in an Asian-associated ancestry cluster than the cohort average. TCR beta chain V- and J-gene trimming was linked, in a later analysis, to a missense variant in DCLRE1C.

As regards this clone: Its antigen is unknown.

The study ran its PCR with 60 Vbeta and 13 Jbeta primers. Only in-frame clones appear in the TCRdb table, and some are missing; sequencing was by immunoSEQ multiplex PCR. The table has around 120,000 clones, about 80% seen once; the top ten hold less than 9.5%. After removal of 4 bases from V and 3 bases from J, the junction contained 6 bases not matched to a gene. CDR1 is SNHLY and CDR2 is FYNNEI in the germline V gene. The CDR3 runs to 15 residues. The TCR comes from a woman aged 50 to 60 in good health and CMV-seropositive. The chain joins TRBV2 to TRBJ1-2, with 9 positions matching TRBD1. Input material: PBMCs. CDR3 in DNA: TGTGCCAGCAGTGGTGGGGACAGGGCCTACTATGGCTACACCTTC. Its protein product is CASSGGDRAYYGYTF.